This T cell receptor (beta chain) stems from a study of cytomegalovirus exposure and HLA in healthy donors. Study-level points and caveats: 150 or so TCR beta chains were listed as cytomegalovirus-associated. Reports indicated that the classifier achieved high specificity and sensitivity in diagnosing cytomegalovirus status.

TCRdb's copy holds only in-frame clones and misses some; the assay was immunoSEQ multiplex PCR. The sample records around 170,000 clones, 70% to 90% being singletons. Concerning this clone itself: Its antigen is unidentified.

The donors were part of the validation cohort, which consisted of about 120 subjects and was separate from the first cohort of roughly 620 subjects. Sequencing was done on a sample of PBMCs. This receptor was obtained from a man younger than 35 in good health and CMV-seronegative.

CDR3 region: CASSVQGAPGGTQYF. The CDR3 DNA follows: TGTGCCAGCAGCGTACAGGGGGCGCCAGGAGGGACCCAGTACTTC. The rearrangement uses TRBV9 and TRBJ2-5; 8 nucleotides align to TRBD1. CDR1 is SGDLS, CDR2 YYNGEE, per germline. This CDR3 has 15 residues. J lost 7 bases, V lost 1 base, and 9 bases had no gene match. The full variable domain, its missing parts supplied by reference TRBV9 and TRBJ2-5, is DSGVTQTPKHLITATGQRVTLRCSPRSGDLSVYWYQQSLDQGLQFLIQYYNGEERAKGNILERFSAQQFPDLHSELNLSSLELGDSALYFCASSVQGAPGGTQYFGPGTRLLVL.